The TCR beta chain under discussion was sequenced for a study of T cells expressing NK-cell markers (dated by TCRdb to the early 2020s). Turning to the overall study: TCR beta-chain repertoires were profiled in sorted CD3+CD56+NKG2C+, CD3+CD56+NKG2C- and CD3+CD56-NKG2C+ T-cell subsets from about 8 donors. Among the eight sequenced donors, only one was HCMV-seronegative, while the other seven were HCMV-seropositive. All eight donors whose samples were sequenced were randomly selected healthy volunteers, three of them men and five women. Sequencing of the libraries produced 2 x 150 bp reads on Illumina HiSeq 2000/2500, MiSeq or NextSeq. Broader findings and caveats from the paper: Whether the expanded NKG2C-expressing T cell clones were specific for HCMV antigens was left unclear. Those dominant clonotypes were again the most abundant among CD3+CD56-NKG2C+ cells in a handful of donors, at roughly 28.3-60.1%. In 6 or 7 donors, the dominant CD3+CD56+NKG2C+ clonotypes ranked among the top 10 CD8+ clonotypes, making up roughly 1.0-8% of CD8+ T cells.

These reads were obtained on an Illumina HiSeq 2000. 5'RACE template switching, by which a universal primer site and unique molecular identifiers were added, was used to make TCR beta cDNA libraries. Synthesis of cDNA was primed from the TCR beta constant segment and was followed by two consecutive PCR amplification steps. The source study handled its data this way. Reads were demultiplexed and grouped by UMI with MIGEC, and clonotypes were assembled and quantified with MiTCR. To exclude erroneous sequences, any TCR cDNA sequence not supported by at least two reads was discarded. The tcR package was used for downstream repertoire analysis, and clonotypes were matched across fractions by CDR3 nucleotide sequence plus V segment. Antigen specificity was annotated against VDJdb with VDJmatch, allowing one amino acid substitution in CDR3. Following TCRdb reprocessing, every CDR3 protein sequence forms one entry, and DNA is not provided. TCRdb assigned the V and J calls; the authors' analysis was not used. The table kept for this sample lists over 150,000 distinct CDR3 sequences. Roughly 21% of the sample lies in the top ten.

From cysteine to phenylalanine, the CDR3 is 15 amino acids long. A DNA sequence was not provided. CDR1 and CDR2, looked up from the germline V gene, are MNHNS and SASEGT. To determine HCMV serostatus, a commercial ELISA kit was used to detect HCMV-specific IgG in serum. Peripheral blood mononuclear cells were isolated from blood by Ficoll density gradient centrifugation. Worth noting for this clonotype: Its antigen remains undetermined.

Sequencing used blood T cells: a sorted CD56 or NKG2C T cell subset, CD4+ or CD8+ T cells, or bulk PBMC T cells (not recorded which). The chain couples TRBV6-1 to TRBJ2-3; TCRdb gives TRBD1 as the D gene, but with no DNA this cannot be confirmed. This receptor was obtained from a man aged 18 to 70 in good health. The CDR3 is CASSPNGDNTDTQYF.